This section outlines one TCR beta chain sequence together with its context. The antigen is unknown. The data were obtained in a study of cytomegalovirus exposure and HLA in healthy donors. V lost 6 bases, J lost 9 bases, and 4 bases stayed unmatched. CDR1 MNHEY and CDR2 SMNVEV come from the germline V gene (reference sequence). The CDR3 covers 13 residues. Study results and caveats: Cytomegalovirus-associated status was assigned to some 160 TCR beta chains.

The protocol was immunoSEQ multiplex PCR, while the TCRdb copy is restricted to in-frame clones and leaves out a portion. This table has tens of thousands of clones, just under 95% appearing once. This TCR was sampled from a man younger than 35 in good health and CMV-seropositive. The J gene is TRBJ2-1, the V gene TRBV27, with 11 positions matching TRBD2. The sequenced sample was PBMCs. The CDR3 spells CASRRSGGGEQFF. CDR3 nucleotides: TGTGCCAGCAGACGTAGCGGGGGGGGTGAGCAGTTCTTC.